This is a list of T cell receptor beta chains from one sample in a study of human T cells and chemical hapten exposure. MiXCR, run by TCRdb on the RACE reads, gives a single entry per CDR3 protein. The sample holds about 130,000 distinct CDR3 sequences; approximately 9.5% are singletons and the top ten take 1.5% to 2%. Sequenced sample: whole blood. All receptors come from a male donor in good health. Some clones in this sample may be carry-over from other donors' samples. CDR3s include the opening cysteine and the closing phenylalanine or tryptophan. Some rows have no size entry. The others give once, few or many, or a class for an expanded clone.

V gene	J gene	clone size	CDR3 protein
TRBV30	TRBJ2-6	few	CAWSLDSSGANVLTF
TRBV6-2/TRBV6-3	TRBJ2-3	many	CASSEESRAGTDTQYF
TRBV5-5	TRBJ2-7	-	CASSLTVRLAGDEQYF
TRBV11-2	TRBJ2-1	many	CASSLGLAGGRKSYNEQFF
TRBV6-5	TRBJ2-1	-	CASSYGQGSYNEQFF
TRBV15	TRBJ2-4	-	CATSRDARERWDKNIQYF
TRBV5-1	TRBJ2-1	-	CASSLEGSGGIIIYNEQFF
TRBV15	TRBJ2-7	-	CATSRAGGVEQYF
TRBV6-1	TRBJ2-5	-	CASVPRYRDPQETQYF
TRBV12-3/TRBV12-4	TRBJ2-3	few	CASSFSTVPTDTQYF
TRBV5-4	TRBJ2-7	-	CASSLVASGMYEQYF
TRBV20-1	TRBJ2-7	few	CSARVWGLESYEQYF
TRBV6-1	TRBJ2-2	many	CASSEMNGVGELFF
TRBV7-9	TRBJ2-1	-	CASSLPSGRWDEQFF
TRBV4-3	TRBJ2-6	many	CASSQVSGANVLTF
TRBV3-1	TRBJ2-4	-	CASSQEGLAGAEEYF
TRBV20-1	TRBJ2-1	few	CSARVPSGSNEQFF
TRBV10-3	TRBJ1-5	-	CAISDRPMWDRVSNQPQHF
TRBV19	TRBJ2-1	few	CASRDFYNEQFF
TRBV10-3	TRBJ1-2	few	CAISESDRGLDYGYTF
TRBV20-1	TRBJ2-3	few	CSAPDRTDTQYF
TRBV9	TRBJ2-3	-	CASSVAYSDTQYF
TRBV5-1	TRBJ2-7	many	CASSWGQPIYEQYF
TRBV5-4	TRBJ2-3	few	CASSRDRGTDTQYF
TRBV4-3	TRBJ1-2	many	CASSQDPGKLGNYGYTF
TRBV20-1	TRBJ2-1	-	CSARDPKGSYNEQFF
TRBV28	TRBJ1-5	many	CASSFHRDRVTEWSQPQHF
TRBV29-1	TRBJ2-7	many	CSVEWGGGEQYF
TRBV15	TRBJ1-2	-	CATSRDRMGGHGYTF
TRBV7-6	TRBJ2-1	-	CASSSRPGLAGERGLNEQFF
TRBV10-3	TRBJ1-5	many	CAISDPGPHQPQHF
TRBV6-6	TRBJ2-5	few	CASRSRGGGETQYF
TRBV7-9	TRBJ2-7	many	CASSSALGPRAGEQYF
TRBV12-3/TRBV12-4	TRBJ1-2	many	CAIQGPHVEIYGYTF
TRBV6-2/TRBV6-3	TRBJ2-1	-	CASSPIAPSGLYNEQFF
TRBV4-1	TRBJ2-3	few	CASSNLLARDTQYF
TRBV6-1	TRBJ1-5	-	CASSEVGSSNQPQHF
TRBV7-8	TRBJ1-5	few	CASSLGVGTGGPQHF
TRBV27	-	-	CASSAMAGGDQPQYF
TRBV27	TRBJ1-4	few	CASSFKGRGREKLFF
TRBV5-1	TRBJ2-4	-	CASSRRGSEAKNIQYF
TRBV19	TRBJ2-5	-	CASSIDQETQYF
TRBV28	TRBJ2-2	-	CASSLVGTTNTGELFF
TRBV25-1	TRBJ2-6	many	CASSFGSGANVLTF
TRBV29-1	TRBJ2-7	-	CSVVTGVDEQYF
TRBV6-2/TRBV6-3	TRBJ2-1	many	CASTFRAPYNEQFF
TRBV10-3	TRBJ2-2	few	CAIRSGTANTGELFF
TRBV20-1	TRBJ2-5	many	CSASPGTEETQYF
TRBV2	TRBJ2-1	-	CASSPGGLAGGKNYNEQFF